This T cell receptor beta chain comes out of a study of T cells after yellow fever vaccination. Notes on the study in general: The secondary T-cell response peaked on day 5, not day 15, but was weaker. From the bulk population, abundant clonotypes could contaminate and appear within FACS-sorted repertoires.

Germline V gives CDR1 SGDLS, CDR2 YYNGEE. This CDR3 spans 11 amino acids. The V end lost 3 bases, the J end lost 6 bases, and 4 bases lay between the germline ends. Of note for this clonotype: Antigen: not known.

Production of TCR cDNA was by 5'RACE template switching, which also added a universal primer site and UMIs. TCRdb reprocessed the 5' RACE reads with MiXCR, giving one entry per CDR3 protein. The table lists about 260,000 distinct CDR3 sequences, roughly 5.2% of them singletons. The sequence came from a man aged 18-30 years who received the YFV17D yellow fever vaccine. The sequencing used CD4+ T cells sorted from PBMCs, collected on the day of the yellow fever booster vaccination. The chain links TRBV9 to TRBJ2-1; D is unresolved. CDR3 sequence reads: CASSARNEQFF. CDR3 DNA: TGTGCCAGCAGCGCCCGCAATGAGCAGTTCTTC.